A single sample is the source of the 16 T cell receptor beta chains below, sequenced in a study of CD8+ T cells in alopecia areata. As for treatment: oral pan-JAK inhibitor, 5-10 mg twice daily. RNA extraction was followed by reverse transcription into cDNA, which acted as the sequencing template. Assay: immunoSEQ multiplex PCR; the TCRdb copy retains only in-frame clones and omits some. The sample comprises roughly 200,000 clones, roughly 64% of which are singletons, and roughly 12% rests with the top ten. Sequenced here: CD8+ T cells sorted from blood, sampled at week 24, from a patient treated with tofacitinib. The source of these receptors is a human donor with alopecia areata.

J is TRBJ1-5 and V is TRBV30; 7 bases agree with TRBD1. The CDR3 has 13 residues. Trimming removed 1 base from V and 6 bases from J; junction bases left unmatched: 3. The germline V gene encodes CDR1 GTSNPN and CDR2 SVGIG (reference sequence). This CDR3 is CAWSEGAVQPQHF. The CDR3 bases are TGTGCCTGGAGTGAGGGGGCGGTTCAGCCCCAGCATTTT.

This sequence joins TRBV6-1 and TRBJ1-1, with D unclear. Germline CDR1 and CDR2: MNHNS and SASEGT. V was cut by 6 bases and J by 10 bases, with 18 bases left in between. The CDR3 consists of 13 residues. CDR3 sequence: CASSPWVATGAFF. CDR3 nucleotide sequence: TGTGCCAGCAGCCCGTGGGTTGCTACGGGAGCTTTCTTT.

The chain has TRBV25-1 and TRBJ2-7; 7 nucleotides agree with TRBD2. In germline, CDR1 is MGHDK, CDR2 SYGVNS. The CDR3 loop spans 13 amino acids. The ends lost 2 bases at V and 9 bases at J; junction bases unmatched: 7. The CDR3, as DNA: TGTGCCAGCAGTGAAACCGTGACGGGGGGGCAGTACTTC. This codes for CASSETVTGGQYF.

The chain carries TRBV7-6 and TRBJ2-2; the match to TRBD1 covers 7 bases. V shed 5 bases, J shed 3 bases, and the junction held 6 bases outside the gene matches. CDR3 length equals 15 residues. Germline V gene data show CDR1 as SGHVS and CDR2 as FNYEAQ. CDR3 DNA: TGTGCCAGCAGCGGAAGACAGGGTTACACCGGGGAGCTGTTTTTT. This codes for CASSGRQGYTGELFF.

This clone has more than one count but fewer than ten. The chain carries TRBV27 and TRBJ2-1; tentatively, D is TRBD1 (6 bases). The V end was cut by 2 bases, the J end by 1 base, with 9 bases between. In germline, CDR1 is MNHEY, CDR2 SMNVEV (reference sequence). The CDR3 totals 15 residues. The CDR3 region has the DNA TGTGCCAGCAGTTTAGGCCAGGGGTCCTACAATGAGCAGTTCTTC. Translated: CASSLGQGSYNEQFF.

V gene TRBV2 combines with J gene TRBJ1-1; the D is unclear. This CDR3 spans 13 amino acids. V gave up 1 base and J gave up 7 bases, with 10 bases separating them. Germline V CDR1 and CDR2: SNHLY, FYNNEI. The CDR3 DNA sequence: TGTGCCAGCAGTGAAGTGTCAGGCGTTGAAGCTTTCTTT. Its translation: CASSEVSGVEAFF.

This chain links TRBV9 with TRBJ2-1; D unresolved. Trimming left V 0 bases short and J 6 bases short, with 7 bases between. CDR3 length: 13 residues. Per the germline V gene, CDR1 is SGDLS and CDR2 is YYNGEE. The CDR3 reads CASSVDWGNEQFF. The CDR3 nucleotides read TGTGCCAGCAGCGTAGATTGGGGCAATGAGCAGTTCTTC.

There are a few counts of this clone. The chain has TRBV4-1 and TRBJ2-7; D unresolved. This CDR3 has 14 residues. Germline V gene data show CDR1 as MGHRA and CDR2 as YSYEKL. Trimming shortened V by 1 base and J by 2 bases, and 9 bases separated the two germline ends. Here the CDR3 reads CASSQGPTTYEQYF. Written as DNA, the CDR3 is TGCGCCAGCAGCCAAGGGCCGACAACCTACGAGCAGTACTTC.

The CDR3 DNA reads as TGTGCCAGCAGTTTGAAGCGGGGGGCCTACAATGAGCAGTTCTTC. It codes for CASSLKRGAYNEQFF. The V gene is TRBV27, the J gene TRBJ2-1; 9 bases align to TRBD2. Germline CDR1 and CDR2: MNHEY and SMNVEV (reference sequence). V shed 3 bases and J 2 bases; nucleotides not matched to a gene: 2. This CDR3 region has 15 residues.

This sequence joins TRBV13 and TRBJ2-1; D ambiguous. With 5 bases removed from V and 6 bases from J, the gap between germline ends came to 11 bases. CDR3 length: 13 residues. Germline values: CDR1 PRHDT, CDR2 FYEKMQ (reference sequence). The DNA of the CDR3 is TGTGCCAGCAGCATGGCACGTGTCAATGAGCAGTTCTTC. Translation: CASSMARVNEQFF.

This clone has only one observation. This rearrangement joins TRBV7-8 to TRBJ1-2; unclear D gene. The CDR3 spans 18 residues. Trimming took 6 bases from V and 5 from J, leaving 28 bases between them. Per germline, CDR1 SGHVS and CDR2 FQNEAQ. As DNA, the CDR3 is TGTGCCAGCAGTCCTGCCGACCGTTGGGTTATTGCAGGATATGGCTACACCTTC. Its protein is CASSPADRWVIAGYGYTF.

The chain joins TRBV29-1 to TRBJ1-2; D is unclear. The CDR3 covers 15 residues. Germline values: CDR1 SQVTM, CDR2 ANQGSEA. V was pared by 7 bases and J by 0 bases, with 18 bases between. The CDR3 protein is CSADLTGSSNYGYTF. The CDR3 nucleotides are TGCAGCGCAGACTTGACGGGAAGTTCTAACTATGGCTACACCTTC.

The rearrangement links TRBV15 to TRBJ2-1; 7 nucleotides align to TRBD2. The J segment lost 9 bases and the V segment lost 6 bases, leaving 17 bases of the junction unmatched. This CDR3 has 16 amino acids. Looked up from germline, CDR1 is LNHNV and CDR2 is YYDKDF (reference sequence). The CDR3 DNA is TGTGCCACCAGGCGAGAAGCCAGCGGGGTAGCGTCTGAGCAGTTCTTC. Its protein is CATRREASGVASEQFF.

The gene calls are TRBV11-2 and TRBJ2-7; 8 bases align to TRBD2. The germline gives CDR1 SGHAT, CDR2 FQNNGV. This CDR3 is built from 19 residues. Germline trimming cut 4 bases from V and 3 bases from J; bases unmatched to any gene: 20. The CDR3 loop is CASSSLGGGGPGTSYEQYF. The CDR3 bases are TGTGCCAGCAGCTCCCTCGGGGGGGGTGGTCCCGGGACAAGCTACGAGCAGTACTTC. The full variable domain, completed using reference TRBV11-2 and TRBJ2-7, is EAGVAQSPRYKIIEKRQSVAFWCNPISGHATLYWYQQILGQGPKLLIQFQNNGVVDDSQLPKDRFSAERLKGVDSTLKIQPAKLEDSAVYLCASSSLGGGGPGTSYEQYFGPGTRLTVT.

This clone was observed a few times. The rearrangement links TRBV19 to TRBJ1-2; D remains unclear. V was trimmed by 1 base and J by 3 bases, leaving 18 bases between them. The germline V gene encodes CDR1 LNHDA and CDR2 SQIVND (reference sequence). The CDR3 loop spans 17 amino acids. The CDR3 DNA sequence: TGTGCCAGTAGTATAGGTTTTACGGTTACTCCGGACTATGGCTACACCTTC. Protein product: CASSIGFTVTPDYGYTF. The full variable domain, its missing parts supplied by reference TRBV19 and TRBJ1-2, is DGGITQSPKYLFRKEGQNVTLSCEQNLNHDAMYWYRQDPGQGLRLIYYSQIVNDFQKGDIAEGYSVSREKKESFPLTVTSAQKNPTAFYLCASSIGFTVTPDYGYTFGSGTRLTVV.

The V and J genes are TRBV6-5 and TRBJ2-1; 9 nucleotides match TRBD1. The junction had 6 bases not matched to a gene; V was cut back by 6 bases and J by 9 bases. Per the germline V gene, CDR1 is MNHEY and CDR2 is SVGAGI. CDR3 length equals 13 residues. The CDR3 here is CASRVQGAGEQFF. CDR3 nucleotide sequence: TGTGCCAGCAGGGTACAGGGGGCAGGTGAGCAGTTCTTC.